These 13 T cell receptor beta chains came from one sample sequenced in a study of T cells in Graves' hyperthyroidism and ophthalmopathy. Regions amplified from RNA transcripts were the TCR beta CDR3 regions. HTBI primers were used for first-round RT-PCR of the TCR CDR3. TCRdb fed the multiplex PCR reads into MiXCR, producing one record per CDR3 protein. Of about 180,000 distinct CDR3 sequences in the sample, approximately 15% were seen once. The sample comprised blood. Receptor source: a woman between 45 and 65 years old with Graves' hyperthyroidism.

DNA of the CDR3: TGTGCCAGCAGCGTAGAGTTCAGGAACCCGGGCCTCAACACCGGGGAGCTGTTTTTT. It yields the protein CASSVEFRNPGLNTGELFF. The chain uses TRBV9 and TRBJ2-2, with D unclear. The CDR3 runs to 19 residues. Trimming shortened V by 0 bases and J by 2 bases, and 20 bases separated the two germline ends. Germline-derived CDR1 and CDR2 are SGDLS and YYNGEE.

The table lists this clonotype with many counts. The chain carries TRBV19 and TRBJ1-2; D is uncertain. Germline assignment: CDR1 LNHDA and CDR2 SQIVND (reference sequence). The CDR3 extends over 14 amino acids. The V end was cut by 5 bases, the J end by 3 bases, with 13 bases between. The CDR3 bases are TGTGCCAGTAGTCGAGGGTCTACGGACTATGGCTACACCTTC. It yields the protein CASSRGSTDYGYTF. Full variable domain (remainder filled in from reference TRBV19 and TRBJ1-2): DGGITQSPKYLFRKEGQNVTLSCEQNLNHDAMYWYRQDPGQGLRLIYYSQIVNDFQKGDIAEGYSVSREKKESFPLTVTSAQKNPTAFYLCASSRGSTDYGYTFGSGTRLTVV.

The CDR3 sequence is CASSPTGTSGGNEQFF. As DNA, the CDR3 is TGTGCCAGCAGCCCCACCGGGACTAGCGGGGGCAATGAGCAGTTCTTC. V is TRBV7-2 and J is TRBJ2-1, with 14 bases fitting TRBD2. The V gene end was trimmed by 5 bases and the J gene end by 6 bases; junction bases not matched to a gene: 6. The CDR3 totals 16 residues. Germline CDR1 SGHTA, CDR2 FQGNSA.

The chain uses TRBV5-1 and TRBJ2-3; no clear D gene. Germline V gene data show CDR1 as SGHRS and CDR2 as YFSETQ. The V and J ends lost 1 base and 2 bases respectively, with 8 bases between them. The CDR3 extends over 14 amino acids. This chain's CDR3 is CASSLITSTDTQYF. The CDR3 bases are TGCGCCAGCAGCTTGATCACATCCACAGATACGCAGTATTTT.

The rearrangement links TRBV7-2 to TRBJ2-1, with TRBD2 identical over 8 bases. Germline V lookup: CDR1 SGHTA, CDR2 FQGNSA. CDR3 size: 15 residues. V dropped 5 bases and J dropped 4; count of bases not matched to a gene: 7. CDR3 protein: CASSSLAGSYNEQFF. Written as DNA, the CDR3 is TGTGCCAGCAGCAGCCTAGCGGGCAGTTACAATGAGCAGTTCTTC.

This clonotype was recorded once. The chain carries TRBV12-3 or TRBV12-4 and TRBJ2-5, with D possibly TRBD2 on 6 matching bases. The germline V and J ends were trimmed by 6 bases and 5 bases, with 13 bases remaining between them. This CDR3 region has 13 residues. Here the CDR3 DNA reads TGTGCCAGCAGAGCGGGTTGGTTGGAGACCCAGTACTTC. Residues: CASRAGWLETQYF.

The CDR3 coding sequence is TGTGCCAGTAGTGATCAGGGAAGGCACTATGGCTACACCTTC. It yields the protein CASSDQGRHYGYTF. V is TRBV19 and J is TRBJ1-2; TRBD1 is a possible D gene (5 bases). The length of the CDR3 is 14 residues. Germline CDR1 reads LNHDA; CDR2 reads SQIVND (reference sequence). Trimming took off 5 bases at V and 3 bases at J, with 13 bases between the two ends.

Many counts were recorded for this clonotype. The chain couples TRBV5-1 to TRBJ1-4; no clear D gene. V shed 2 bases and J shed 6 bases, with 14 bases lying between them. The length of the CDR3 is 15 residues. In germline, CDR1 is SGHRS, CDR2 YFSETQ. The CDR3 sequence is CASSLEKRGHEKLFF. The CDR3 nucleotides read TGCGCCAGCAGCTTAGAAAAACGGGGTCATGAAAAACTGTTTTTT.

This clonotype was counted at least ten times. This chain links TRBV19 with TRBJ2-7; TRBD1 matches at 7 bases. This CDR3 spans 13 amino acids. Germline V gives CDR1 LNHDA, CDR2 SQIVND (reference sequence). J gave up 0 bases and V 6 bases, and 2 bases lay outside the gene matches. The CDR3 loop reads CASRGTDSYEQYF. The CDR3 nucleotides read TGTGCCAGTAGGGGGACAGACTCCTACGAGCAGTACTTC. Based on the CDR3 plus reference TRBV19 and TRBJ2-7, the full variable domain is DGGITQSPKYLFRKEGQNVTLSCEQNLNHDAMYWYRQDPGQGLRLIYYSQIVNDFQKGDIAEGYSVSREKKESFPLTVTSAQKNPTAFYLCASRGTDSYEQYFGPGTRLTVT.

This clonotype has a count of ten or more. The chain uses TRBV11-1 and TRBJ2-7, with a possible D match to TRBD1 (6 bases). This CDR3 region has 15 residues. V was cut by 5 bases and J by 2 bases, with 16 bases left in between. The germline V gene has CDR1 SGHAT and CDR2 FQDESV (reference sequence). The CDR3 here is CASSVGLGATYEQYF. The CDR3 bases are TGTGCCAGCAGCGTTGGGCTGGGGGCTACCTACGAGCAGTACTTC.

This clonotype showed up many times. The CDR3 is CASSDREDQPQHF. The CDR3 DNA reads TGTGCCAGCAGTGACAGGGAAGATCAGCCCCAGCATTTT. The V and J genes are TRBV2 and TRBJ1-5; a possible D gene is TRBD1 (5 bases). With 3 bases removed from V and 5 bases from J, the gap between germline ends came to 8 bases. The CDR3 spans 13 residues. Germline lookup yields CDR1 SNHLY and CDR2 FYNNEI.

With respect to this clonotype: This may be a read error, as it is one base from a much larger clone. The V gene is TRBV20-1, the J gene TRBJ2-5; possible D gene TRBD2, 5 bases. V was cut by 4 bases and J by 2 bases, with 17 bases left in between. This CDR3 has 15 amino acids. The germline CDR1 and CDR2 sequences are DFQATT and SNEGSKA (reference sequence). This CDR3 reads CSAKEDSGVQETQYF. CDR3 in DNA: TGCAGTGCTAAAGAGGACTCCGGGGTACAAGAGACCCAGTACTTC.

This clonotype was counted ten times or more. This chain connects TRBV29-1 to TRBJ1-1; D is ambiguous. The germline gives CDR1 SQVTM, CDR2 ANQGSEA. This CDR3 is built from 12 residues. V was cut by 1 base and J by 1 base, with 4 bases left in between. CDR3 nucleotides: TGCAGCGTTGAAGGCGGGAACACTGAAGCTTTCTTT. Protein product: CSVEGGNTEAFF.